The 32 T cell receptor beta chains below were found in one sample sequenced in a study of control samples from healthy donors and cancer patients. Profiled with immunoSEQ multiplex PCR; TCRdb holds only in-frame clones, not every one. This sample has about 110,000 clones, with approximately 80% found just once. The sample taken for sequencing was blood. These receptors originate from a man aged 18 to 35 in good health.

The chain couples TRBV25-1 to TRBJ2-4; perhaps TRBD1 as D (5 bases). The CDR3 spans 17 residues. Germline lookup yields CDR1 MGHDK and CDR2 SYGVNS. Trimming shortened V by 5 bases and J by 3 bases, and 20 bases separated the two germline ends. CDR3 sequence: CASSTNLQETGKNIQYF. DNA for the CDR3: TGTGCCAGCAGTACAAATCTGCAGGAAACAGGCAAAAACATTCAGTACTTC.

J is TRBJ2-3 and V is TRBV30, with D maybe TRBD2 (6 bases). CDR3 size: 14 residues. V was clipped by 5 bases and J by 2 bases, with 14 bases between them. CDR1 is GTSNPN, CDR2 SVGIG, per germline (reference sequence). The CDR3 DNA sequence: TGTGCCTGGGGCGCGACTAGGGCCACAGATACGCAGTATTTT. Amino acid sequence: CAWGATRATDTQYF. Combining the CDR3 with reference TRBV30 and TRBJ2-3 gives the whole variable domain SQTIHQWPATLVQPVGSPLSLECTVEGTSNPNLYWYRQAAGRGLQLLFYSVGIGQISSEVPQNLSASRPQDRQFILSSKKLLLSDSGFYLCAWGATRATDTQYFGPGTRLTVL.

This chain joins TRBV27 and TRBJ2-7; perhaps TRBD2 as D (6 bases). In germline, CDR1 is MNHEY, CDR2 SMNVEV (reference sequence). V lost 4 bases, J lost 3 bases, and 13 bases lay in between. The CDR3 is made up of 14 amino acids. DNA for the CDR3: TGTGCCAGCAGTTCTCGGACGGGGGTCTACGAGCAGTACGTC. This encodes CASSSRTGVYEQYV.

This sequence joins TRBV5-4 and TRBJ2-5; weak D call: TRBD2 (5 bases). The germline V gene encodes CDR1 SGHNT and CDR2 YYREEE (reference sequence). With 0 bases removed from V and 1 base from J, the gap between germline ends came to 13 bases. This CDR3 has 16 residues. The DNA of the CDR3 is TGTGCCAGCAGCTTGGATTTGGGCGGACTCCAAGAGACCCAGTACTTC. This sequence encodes CASSLDLGGLQETQYF.

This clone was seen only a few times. Written as DNA, the CDR3 is TGTGCCAGCAGCTTCGGGACAGGGGTATTAGAGACCCAGTACTTC. Its protein product is CASSFGTGVLETQYF. The chain recombines TRBV7-2 with TRBJ2-5; 10 nucleotides line up with TRBD1. The CDR3 has 15 amino acids. Germline V gene lookup returns CDR1 SGHTA and CDR2 FQGNSA. V lost 3 bases and J lost 4; bases outside the gene matches: 5.

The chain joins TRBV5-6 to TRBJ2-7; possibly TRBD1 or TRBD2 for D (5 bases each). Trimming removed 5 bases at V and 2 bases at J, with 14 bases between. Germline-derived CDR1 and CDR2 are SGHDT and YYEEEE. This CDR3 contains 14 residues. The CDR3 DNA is TGTGCCAGCAGGGCTCAGGGACGTACCTACGAGCAGTACTTC. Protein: CASRAQGRTYEQYF.

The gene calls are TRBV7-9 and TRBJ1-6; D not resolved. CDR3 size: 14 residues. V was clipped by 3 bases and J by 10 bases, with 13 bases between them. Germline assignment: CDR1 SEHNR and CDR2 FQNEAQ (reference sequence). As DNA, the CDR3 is TGTGCCAGCAGCTTTGAGGCCCTTGGCTCACCCCTCCACTTT. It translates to CASSFEALGSPLHF.

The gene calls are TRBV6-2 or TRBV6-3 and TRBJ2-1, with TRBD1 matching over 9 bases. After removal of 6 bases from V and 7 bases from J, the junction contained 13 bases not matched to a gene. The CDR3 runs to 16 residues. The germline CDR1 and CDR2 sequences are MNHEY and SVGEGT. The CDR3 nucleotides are TGTGCCAGCAGCCCTACTCCGGGACAGGGACGGAATGAGCAGTTCTTC. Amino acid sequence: CASSPTPGQGRNEQFF.

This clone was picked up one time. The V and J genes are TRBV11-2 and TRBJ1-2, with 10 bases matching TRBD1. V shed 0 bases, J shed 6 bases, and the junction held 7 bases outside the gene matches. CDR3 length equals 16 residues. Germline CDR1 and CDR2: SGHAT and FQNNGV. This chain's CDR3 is CASSLERDRGVNGYTF. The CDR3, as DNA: TGTGCCAGCAGCTTAGAAAGGGACAGGGGAGTCAATGGCTACACCTTC.

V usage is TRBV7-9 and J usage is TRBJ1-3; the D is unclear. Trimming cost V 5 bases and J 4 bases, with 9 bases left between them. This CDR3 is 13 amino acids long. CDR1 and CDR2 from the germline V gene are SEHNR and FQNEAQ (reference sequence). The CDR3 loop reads CASSLGQGNTIYF. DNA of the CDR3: TGTGCCAGCAGCCTAGGTCAGGGAAACACCATATATTTT. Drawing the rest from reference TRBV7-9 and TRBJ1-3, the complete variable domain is DTGVSQNPRHKITKRGQNVTFRCDPISEHNRLYWYRQTLGQGPEFLTYFQNEAQLEKSRLLSDRFSAERPKGSFSTLEIQRTEQGDSAMYLCASSLGQGNTIYFGEGSWLTVV.

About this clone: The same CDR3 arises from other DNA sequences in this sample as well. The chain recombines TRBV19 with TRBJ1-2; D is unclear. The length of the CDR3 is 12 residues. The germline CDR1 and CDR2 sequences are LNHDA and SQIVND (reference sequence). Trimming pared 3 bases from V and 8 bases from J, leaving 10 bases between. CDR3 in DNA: TGTGCCAGTAGTATTAAGGGTTACGGCTACACCTTC. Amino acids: CASSIKGYGYTF.

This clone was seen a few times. In DNA, the CDR3 is TGTGCCAGCAGCAAAGAAACGGAGAACACCGGGGAGCTGTTTTTT. Translating gives CASSKETENTGELFF. This sequence joins TRBV21-1 and TRBJ2-2. TRBV21-1 is a documented pseudogene. The CDR3 is 15 residues long.

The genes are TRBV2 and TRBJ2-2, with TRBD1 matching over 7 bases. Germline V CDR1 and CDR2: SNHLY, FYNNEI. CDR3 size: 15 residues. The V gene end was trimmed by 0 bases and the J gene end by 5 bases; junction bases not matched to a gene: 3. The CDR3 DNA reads TGTGCCAGCAGTGAAGCCGGCAGGGGGACCGGGGAGCTGTTTTTT. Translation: CASSEAGRGTGELFF. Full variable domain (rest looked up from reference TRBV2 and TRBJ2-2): EPEVTQTPSHQVTQMGQEVILRCVPISNHLYFYWYRQILGQKVEFLVSFYNNEISEKSEIFDDQFSVERPDGSNFTLKIRSTKLEDSAMYFCASSEAGRGTGELFFGEGSRLTVL.

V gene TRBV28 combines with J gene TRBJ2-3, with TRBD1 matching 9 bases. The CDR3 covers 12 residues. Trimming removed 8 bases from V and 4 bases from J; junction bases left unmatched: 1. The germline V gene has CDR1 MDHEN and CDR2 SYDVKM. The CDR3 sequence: CASRTGADTQYF. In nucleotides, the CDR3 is TGTGCCAGCCGGACAGGGGCAGATACGCAGTATTTT.

The CDR3 DNA sequence: TGTGCCAGCCCGGGACAGGGGAACACTGAAGCTTTCTTT. It translates to CASPGQGNTEAFF. The rearrangement links TRBV30 to TRBJ1-1; 9 bases map to TRBD1. V trimming: 8 bases; J trimming: 1 base; junction bases outside the gene matches: 5. The CDR3 has 13 residues. The germline CDR1 and CDR2 sequences are GTSNPN and SVGIG (reference sequence).

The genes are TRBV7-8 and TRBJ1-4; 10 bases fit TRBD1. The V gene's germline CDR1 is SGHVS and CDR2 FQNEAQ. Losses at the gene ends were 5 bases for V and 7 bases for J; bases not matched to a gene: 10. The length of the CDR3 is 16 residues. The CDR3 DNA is TGTGCCAGCAGCCAGAGCGGACGGACAGGGGGTGAAAAACTGTTTTTT. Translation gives CASSQSGRTGGEKLFF. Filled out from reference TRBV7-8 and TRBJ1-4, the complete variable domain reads GAGVSQSPRYKVAKRGQDVALRCDPISGHVSLFWYQQALGQGPEFLTYFQNEAQLDKSGLPSDRFFAERPEGSVSTLKIQRTQQEDSAVYLCASSQSGRTGGEKLFFGSGTQLSVL.

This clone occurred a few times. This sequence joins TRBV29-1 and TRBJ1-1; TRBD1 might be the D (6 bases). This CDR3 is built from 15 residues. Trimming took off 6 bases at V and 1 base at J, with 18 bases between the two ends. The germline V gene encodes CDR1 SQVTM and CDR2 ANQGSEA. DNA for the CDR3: TGCAGCGTACGAAACGGACAGCGACAGAACACTGAAGCTTTCTTT. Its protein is CSVRNGQRQNTEAFF.

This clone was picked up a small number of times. The CDR3 spells CASSVGVSLNEQFF. CDR3 sequence (DNA): TGTGCCAGCAGCGTAGGTGTCAGCTTAAATGAGCAGTTCTTC. J is TRBJ2-1 and V is TRBV9, with unresolved D. V was cut by 0 bases and J by 7 bases, with 11 bases left in between. Germline V gene sequence: CDR1 SGDLS, CDR2 YYNGEE. CDR3 length: 14 residues.

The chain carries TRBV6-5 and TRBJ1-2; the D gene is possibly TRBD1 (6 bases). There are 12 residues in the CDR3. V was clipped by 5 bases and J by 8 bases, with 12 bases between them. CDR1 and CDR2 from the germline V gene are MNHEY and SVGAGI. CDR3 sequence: CASSPGQPGYTF. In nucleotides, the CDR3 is TGTGCCAGCAGTCCTGGACAGCCGGGCTACACCTTC.

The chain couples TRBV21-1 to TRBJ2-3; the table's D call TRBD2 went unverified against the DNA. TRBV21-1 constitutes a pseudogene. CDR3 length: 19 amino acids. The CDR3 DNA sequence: TGTGCCAGCAGCAAAGAAATTGGTAGAGCGGGGGCTAGCACAGATACGCAGTATTTT. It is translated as CASSKEIGRAGASTDTQYF.

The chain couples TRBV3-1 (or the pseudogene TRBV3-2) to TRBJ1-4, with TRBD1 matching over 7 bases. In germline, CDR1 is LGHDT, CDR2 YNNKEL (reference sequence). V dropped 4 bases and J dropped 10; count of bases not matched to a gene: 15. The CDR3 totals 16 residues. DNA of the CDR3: TGTGCCAGCAGCCCGTCCCGGGACAACCAGGGGGGAAAACTGTTTTTT. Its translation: CASSPSRDNQGGKLFF.

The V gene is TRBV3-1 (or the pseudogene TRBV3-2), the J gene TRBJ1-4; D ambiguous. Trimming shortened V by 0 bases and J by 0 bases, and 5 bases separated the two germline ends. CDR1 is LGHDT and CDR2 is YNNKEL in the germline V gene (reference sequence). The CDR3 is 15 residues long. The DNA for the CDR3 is TGTGCCAGCAGCCAAGAGCACCCAACTAATGAAAAACTGTTTTTT. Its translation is CASSQEHPTNEKLFF.

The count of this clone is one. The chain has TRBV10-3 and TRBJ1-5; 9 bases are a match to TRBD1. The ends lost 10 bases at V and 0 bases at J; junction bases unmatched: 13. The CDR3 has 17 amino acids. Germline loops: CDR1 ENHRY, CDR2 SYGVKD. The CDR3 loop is CATRGTGPAFSNQPQHF. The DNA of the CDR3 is TGTGCCACACGAGGGACAGGGCCCGCCTTTAGCAATCAGCCCCAGCATTTT.

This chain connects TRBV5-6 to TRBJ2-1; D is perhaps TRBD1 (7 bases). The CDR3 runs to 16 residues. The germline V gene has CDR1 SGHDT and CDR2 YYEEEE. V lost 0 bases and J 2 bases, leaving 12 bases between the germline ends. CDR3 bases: TGTGCCAGCAGCTTGGACCGGGGGACAGCCTACAATGAGCAGTTCTTC. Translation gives CASSLDRGTAYNEQFF.

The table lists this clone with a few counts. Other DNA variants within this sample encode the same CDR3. Written as DNA, the CDR3 is TGTGCCAGCAGTTTGGGGGATGGCTACACCTTC. Translated, it gives CASSLGDGYTF. This chain links TRBV12-3 or TRBV12-4 with TRBJ1-2, with a tentative D call TRBD1 (5 bases). Deletions cut 3 bases from V and 6 bases from J, with 5 bases between. CDR3 length: 11 residues.

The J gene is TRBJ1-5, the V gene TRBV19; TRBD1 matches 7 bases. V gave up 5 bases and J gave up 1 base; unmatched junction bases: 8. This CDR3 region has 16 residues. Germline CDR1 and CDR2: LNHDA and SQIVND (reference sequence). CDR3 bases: TGTGCCAGTAGTCTTACAGGGGCTAGGAGCAATCAGCCCCAGCATTTT. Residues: CASSLTGARSNQPQHF.

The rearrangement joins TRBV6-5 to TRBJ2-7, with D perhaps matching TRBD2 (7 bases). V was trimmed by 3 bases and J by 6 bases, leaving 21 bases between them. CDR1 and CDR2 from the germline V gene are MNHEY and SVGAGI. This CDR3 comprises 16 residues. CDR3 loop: CASSYLSGTGGGEQYF. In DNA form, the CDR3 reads TGTGCCAGCAGTTATCTATCTGGGACGGGGGGCGGCGAGCAGTACTTC.

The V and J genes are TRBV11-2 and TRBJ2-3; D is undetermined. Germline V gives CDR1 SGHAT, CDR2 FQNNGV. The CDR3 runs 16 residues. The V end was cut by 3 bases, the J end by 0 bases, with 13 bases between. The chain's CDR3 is CASSFFRFASTDTQYF. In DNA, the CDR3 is TGTGCCAGCAGCTTTTTTCGTTTCGCTAGCACAGATACGCAGTATTTT.

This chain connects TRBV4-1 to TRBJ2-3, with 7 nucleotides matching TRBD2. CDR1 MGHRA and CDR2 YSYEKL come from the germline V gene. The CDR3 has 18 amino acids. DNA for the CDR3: TGCGCTGTATCCCACGAGCGGGGTAGTTTTTGGCGCACAGATACGCAGTATTTT. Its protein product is CAVSHERGSFWRTDTQYF.

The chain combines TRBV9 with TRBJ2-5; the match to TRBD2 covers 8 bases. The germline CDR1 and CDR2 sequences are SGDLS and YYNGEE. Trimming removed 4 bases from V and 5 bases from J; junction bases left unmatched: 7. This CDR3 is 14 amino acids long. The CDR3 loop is CASSMGLGSETQYF. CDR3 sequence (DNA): TGTGCCAGCAGCATGGGACTAGGATCCGAGACCCAGTACTTC.

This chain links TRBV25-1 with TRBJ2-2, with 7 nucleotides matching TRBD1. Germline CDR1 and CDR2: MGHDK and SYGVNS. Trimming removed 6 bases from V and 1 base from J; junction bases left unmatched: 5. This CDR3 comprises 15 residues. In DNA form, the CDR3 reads TGTGCCAGCAGCTGGACAGGAGAGAACACCGGGGAGCTGTTTTTT. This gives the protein CASSWTGENTGELFF.

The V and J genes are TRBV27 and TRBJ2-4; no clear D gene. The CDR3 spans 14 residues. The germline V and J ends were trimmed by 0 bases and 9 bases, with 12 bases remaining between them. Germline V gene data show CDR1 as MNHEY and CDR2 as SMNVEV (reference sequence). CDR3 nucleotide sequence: TGTGCCAGCAGTTTATCGGTAAGAGGTGGCATTCAGTACTTC. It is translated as CASSLSVRGGIQYF.